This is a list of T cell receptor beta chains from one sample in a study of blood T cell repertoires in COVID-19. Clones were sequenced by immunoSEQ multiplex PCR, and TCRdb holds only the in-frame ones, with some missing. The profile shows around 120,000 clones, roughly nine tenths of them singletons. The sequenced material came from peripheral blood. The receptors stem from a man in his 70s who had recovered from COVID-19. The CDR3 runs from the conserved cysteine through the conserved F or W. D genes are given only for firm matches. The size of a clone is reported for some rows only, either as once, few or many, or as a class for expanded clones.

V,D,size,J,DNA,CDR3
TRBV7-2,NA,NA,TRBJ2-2,TGTGCCAGCAGCTTACAACCCCGAGGATCCACCGGGGAGCTGTTTTTT,CASSLQPRGSTGELFF
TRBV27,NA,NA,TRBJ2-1,TGTGCCAGCGGGCGGGGAGGCTCCTACAATGAGCAGTTCTTC,CASGRGGSYNEQFF
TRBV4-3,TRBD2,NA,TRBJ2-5,TGCGCCAGCAGCCAACTATACGGGACTAGCGGACAAGAGACCCAGTACTTC,CASSQLYGTSGQETQYF
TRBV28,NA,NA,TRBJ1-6,TGTGCCAGCAGTACTACAAGACAAGGGGGTTATAATTCACCCCTCCACTTT,CASSTTRQGGYNSPLHF
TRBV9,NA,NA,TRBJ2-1,TGTGCCAGCAGCGTAGGGAGAGAGCAGTTCTTC,CASSVGREQFF
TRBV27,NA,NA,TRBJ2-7,TGTGCCAGCAGTTACCGCAGGGGGGCAGGCTACGAGCAGTACTTC,CASSYRRGAGYEQYF
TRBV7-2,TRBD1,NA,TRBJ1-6,TGTGCCAGCGCCACTACAGGGGGAAATTCACCCCTCCACTTT,CASATTGGNSPLHF
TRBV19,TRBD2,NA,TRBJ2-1,TGTGCCAGTAGTTCCTTAGCGGGGCCGCAATACAATGAGCAGTTCTTC,CASSSLAGPQYNEQFF
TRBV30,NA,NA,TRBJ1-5,TGTGCCTGGAGTGGGGGAGGAGAACAGCCCCAGCATTTT,CAWSGGGEQPQHF
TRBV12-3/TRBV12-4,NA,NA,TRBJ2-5,TGTGCCAGCAGTTTCCCCGAAGAGACCCAGTACTTC,CASSFPEETQYF
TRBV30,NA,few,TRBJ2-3,TGTGCCTGGAATAGGGAAGAGGGAGATACGCAGTATTTT,CAWNREEGDTQYF
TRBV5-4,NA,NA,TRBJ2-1,TGTGCCAGCACCGAGGGGGGAGGGCTCTACAATGAGCAGTTCTTC,CASTEGGGLYNEQFF
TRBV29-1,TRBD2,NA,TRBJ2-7,TGCAGCGTTGAAGGGCCCGGACTAGCGGGAGGTACTCTGGGGGAGCAGTACTTC,CSVEGPGLAGGTLGEQYF
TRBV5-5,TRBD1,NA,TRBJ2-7,TGTGCCAGCAGCTCCCGGGACAGGGGGCACTACGAGCAGTACTTC,CASSSRDRGHYEQYF
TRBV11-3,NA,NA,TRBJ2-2,TGTGCCAGCAGCTTCGGTAGCGGCGCGAACACCGGGGAGCTGTTTTTT,CASSFGSGANTGELFF
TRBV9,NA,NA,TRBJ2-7,TGTGCCAGCAGCGTAGGCGTTGGAGTCGGCGAGCAGTACTTC,CASSVGVGVGEQYF
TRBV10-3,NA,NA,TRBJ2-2,TGTGCCACCCAGAAGGACAGAGACACCGGGGAGCTGTTTTTT,CATQKDRDTGELFF
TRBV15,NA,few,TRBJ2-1,TGTGCCACCAGTTACGGCGGAATCAGCTCCTACAATGAGCAGTTCTTC,CATSYGGISSYNEQFF
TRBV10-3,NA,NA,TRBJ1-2,TGTGCCATCAGTGAGAGGGAGTTCTATGGCTACACCTTC,CAISEREFYGYTF
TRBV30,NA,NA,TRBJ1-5,TGTGCCTGGAGTCGGAGCAATCAGCCCCAGCATTTT,CAWSRSNQPQHF
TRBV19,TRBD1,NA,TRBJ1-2,TGTGCCAGTAGTACCGGACAGGGGGGATATGGCTACACCTTC,CASSTGQGGYGYTF
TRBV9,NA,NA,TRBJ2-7,TGTGCCAGCAGCGCGAGCCAGGGGCACGAGCAGTACTTC,CASSASQGHEQYF
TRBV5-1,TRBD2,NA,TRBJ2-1,TGCGCCAGCAGCTATTTAGCGGGGGGTAACTACAATGAGCAGTTCTTC,CASSYLAGGNYNEQFF
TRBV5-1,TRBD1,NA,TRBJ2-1,TGCGCCAGCAGCTTGGGTGCGGGACAGGCCTCCTACAATGAGCAGTTCTTC,CASSLGAGQASYNEQFF
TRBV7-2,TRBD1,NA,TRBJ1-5,TGTGCCAGCAGCTGGTCGGGACAGCGCAATCAGCCCCAGCATTTT,CASSWSGQRNQPQHF
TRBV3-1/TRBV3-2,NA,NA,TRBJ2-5,TGTGCCAGCAGCCCAAATTGGGCCGGAACCCAAGAGACCCAGTACTTC,CASSPNWAGTQETQYF
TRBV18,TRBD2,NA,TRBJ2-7,TGTGCCAGCTCACCGGAGGGACTAGCGGGAGGGGGCGAGCAGTACTTC,CASSPEGLAGGGEQYF
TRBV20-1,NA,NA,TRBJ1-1,TGCAGTCCCAGGGCGCGGACTGAAGCTTTCTTT,CSPRARTEAFF
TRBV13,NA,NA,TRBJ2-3,TGTGCCAGCAGCGAATTAGGTTTAGTTACAGGGCCGAGCACAGATACGCAGTATTTT,CASSELGLVTGPSTDTQYF
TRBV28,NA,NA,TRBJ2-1,TGTGCCAGCAGTTTCGTGTACAATGAGCAGTTCTTC,CASSFVYNEQFF